This T cell receptor (beta chain) was recorded in a study of ipilimumab plus nivolumab after autologous stem cell transplantation. Assay: immunoSEQ multiplex PCR; the TCRdb copy retains only in-frame clones and omits some. There are 77,000 or so clones in the sample; about 83% occur only once, and approximately 2.2% lies in the top ten. The receptor's source is a male donor with diffuse large B-cell lymphoma. Specimen: PBMCs, collected in a trial of ipilimumab plus nivolumab as post-transplant consolidation.

The CDR3 region has the DNA TGTGCCAGCAGTGAAGAGGGGACCTATTCACCCCTCCACTTT. This encodes CASSEEGTYSPLHF. This chain joins TRBV2 and TRBJ1-6; TRBD1 might be the D (5 bases). The length of the CDR3 is 14 residues. Trimming removed 1 base at V and 8 bases at J, with 9 bases between. Germline V CDR1 and CDR2: SNHLY, FYNNEI.